Listed below are T cell receptor beta chains from one sample, sequenced in a study of vaccination effects on CD4 cells after COVID-19. No cognate antigen is known for these TCRs. Method: immunoSEQ multiplex PCR; TCRdb's copy keeps in-frame clones and lacks some. The table lists 25,000 to 30,000 clones, over 80% of them singletons, with under 6.5% in the top ten. The source was CD4+ T cells from PBMCs cultured with SARS-CoV-2 spike peptides, collected after COVID-19 vaccination. These TCRs come from a human donor who received a COVID-19 vaccine. Some clones in this sample may be carry-over from other donors' samples. The CDR3 runs from the conserved cysteine through the conserved F or W. The D gene is left open where the match is weak. Size tells how often a clone was seen (once, few, many) or the class of an expanded clone, and some rows leave it out.

. . TRBJ2-3 TRBV5-6 TGTGCCAGCAGCTTCGGAGGGTCGGATACGCAGTATTTT CASSFGGSDTQYF
TRBD1 . TRBJ1-3 TRBV5-1 TGCGCCAGCAGCCGCCTCTCGGGACAGCTCTCTGGAAACACCATATATTTT CASSRLSGQLSGNTIYF
. few TRBJ1-2 TRBV5-4 TGTGCCAGCAGCCGGGGGAATGGCTACACCTTC CASSRGNGYTF
. . TRBJ2-5 TRBV2 TGTGCCAGCAGTAGGGGGGGCGTGGACCAAGAGACCCAGTACTTC CASSRGGVDQETQYF
. few TRBJ2-3 TRBV7-9 TGTGCCAGCAGCTCGGGTGGGGCGAGCACAGATACGCAGTATTTT CASSSGGASTDTQYF
. . TRBJ2-3 TRBV14 TGTGCCAGCAGCCTGACAGATACGCAGTATTTT CASSLTDTQYF
. . TRBJ2-1 TRBV18 TGTGCCAGCTCACCATTCGGGGGGCGCTCCTACAATGAGCAGTTCTTC CASSPFGGRSYNEQFF
. . TRBJ2-3 TRBV7-8 TGTGCCAGCAGCCCCTATCTTATGAGGGCGGGAGATACGCAGTATTTT CASSPYLMRAGDTQYF
TRBD1 . TRBJ2-1 TRBV24-1 TGTGCCACCAGTGACACAGGGGGAACTCCTCCCTACAATGAGCAGTTCTTC CATSDTGGTPPYNEQFF
. . TRBJ2-1 TRBV24-1 TGTGCCACCAGCCAACGAATTCGGGGGCGGTACAATGAGCAGTTCTTC CATSQRIRGRYNEQFF
. . TRBJ2-5 TRBV2 TGTGCCAGCAGTGAGCAGGGGACTCTCCAAGAGACCCAGTACTTC CASSEQGTLQETQYF
. . TRBJ1-2 TRBV6-5 TGTGCCAGCAAAGGGACCAACTATGGCTACACCTTC CASKGTNYGYTF
. once TRBJ1-4 TRBV25-1 TGTGCCAGCAGTGAGCAGGGTGCAACTAATGAAAAACTGTTTTTT CASSEQGATNEKLFF
. . TRBJ2-4 TRBV28 TGTGCCAGCAGTTTAGCATTAGCCAAAAACATTCAGTACTTC CASSLALAKNIQYF
. . TRBJ1-2 TRBV30 TGTGCCTGGGAACCGGGACATGCCTATGGCTACACCTTC CAWEPGHAYGYTF
. . TRBJ1-5 TRBV7-2 TGTGCCAGCAGCTTATGGGCAGCCCAGCCCCAGCATTTT CASSLWAAQPQHF
TRBD1 once TRBJ2-2 TRBV2 TGTGCCAGCACGATGGACAGGGGGATCACCGGGGAGCTGTTTTTT CASTMDRGITGELFF
. once TRBJ1-2 TRBV7-2 TGTGCCAGCAGCTTAGGGACGTGGCGGACTAACTATGGCTACACCTTC CASSLGTWRTNYGYTF
. few TRBJ1-1 TRBV29-1 TGCAGCGTTGACGGGGAATTGAACACTGAAGCTTTCTTT CSVDGELNTEAFF
. . TRBJ2-3 TRBV9 TGTGCCAGCAGCGGATCCGGGACAGCGGGAGATACGCAGTATTTT CASSGSGTAGDTQYF
. once TRBJ2-5 TRBV5-1 TGCGCCAGCAGCCACCCGACGCAAGAGACCCAGTACTTC CASSHPTQETQYF
. . TRBJ2-5 TRBV7-2 TGTGCCAGCAGTTTTGCCGCGACAGTCTTTGGGGAGACCCAGTACTTC CASSFAATVFGETQYF
. once TRBJ1-3 TRBV9 TGTGCCAGCAGCATCGAAGGAGTCTCTGGAAACACCATATATTTT CASSIEGVSGNTIYF
. . TRBJ2-1 TRBV6-5 TGTGCCAGCAGAAGCCCCGGGACTCCCGGGATCTTC CASRSPGTPGIF
. once TRBJ2-1 TRBV9 TGTGCCAGCAGCGTAGGGGGGACTGGGCAATACAATGAGCAGTTCTTC CASSVGGTGQYNEQFF
TRBD2 . TRBJ2-3 TRBV14 TGTGCCAGCAGCCAAGATCCGCGGGGGGCGAGAGATACGCAGTATTTT CASSQDPRGARDTQYF
TRBD1 . TRBJ2-6 TRBV7-8 TGTGCCAGCAGCTACACGACAGGGACCCACTCTGGGGCCAACGTCCTGACTTTC CASSYTTGTHSGANVLTF
. . TRBJ1-2 TRBV7-8 TGTGCCAGCAGCTTTTGGCGAGGGGCCGGCAATGGCTACACCTTC CASSFWRGAGNGYTF
TRBD1 . TRBJ1-6 TRBV5-1 TGCGCCAGCAGCTTGTTACAGGGGGATGGTTCACCCCTCCACTTT CASSLLQGDGSPLHF
. . TRBJ2-5 TRBV6-5 TGTGCCAGCAGAAAAACTCAGATTAAAGAGACCCAGTACTTC CASRKTQIKETQYF
. . TRBJ1-2 TRBV12-3/TRBV12-4 TGTGCCAGCAGTTTTCGTGGACGGGATGGCTACACCTTC CASSFRGRDGYTF
. medium-sized TRBJ2-3 TRBV10-1 TGCGCCAGGAGGTCAGGGATCACAGATACGCAGTATTTT CARRSGITDTQYF
TRBD2 . TRBJ2-1 TRBV5-8 TGTGCCAGCAGCTTGGCGGGGCGGGGGGACTACAATGAGCAGTTCTTC CASSLAGRGDYNEQFF
TRBD1 few TRBJ1-6 TRBV5-1 TGCGCCAGCAGCGAAGACCCACAGGGGAGGAATTCACCCCTCCACTTT CASSEDPQGRNSPLHF
TRBD1 . TRBJ1-1 TRBV18 TGTGCCAGCTCACCTTCACAGGGGGCTAACACTGAAGCTTTCTTT CASSPSQGANTEAFF
. . TRBJ2-3 TRBV5-1 TGCGCCAGCAGCACTTCGACATCTGCAGATACGCAGTATTTT CASSTSTSADTQYF
. . TRBJ1-2 TRBV5-6 TGTGCCAGCAGCTTGGACTGGAGTGGCTACACCTTC CASSLDWSGYTF
. . TRBJ1-2 TRBV2 TGTGCCAGCAGGCGGGGCAGGGAAGACTATGGCTACACCTTC CASRRGREDYGYTF
TRBD1 . TRBJ2-6 TRBV11-2 TGTGCCAGCAGGGTGCCGGGACAGGCGGAAACTGGGGCCAACGTCCTGACTTTC CASRVPGQAETGANVLTF
. . TRBJ1-3 TRBV11-2 TGTGCCAGCAGCTTATTCGGGGCTATCTCTGGAAACACCATATATTTT CASSLFGAISGNTIYF
. . TRBJ1-2 TRBV6-2/TRBV6-3 TGTGCCAGCAGTCAGTCCCGAGGCGGCTACACCTTC CASSQSRGGYTF
. . TRBJ1-4 TRBV30 TGTGCCTGGAGTCCACCTTCGGGAAAACTGTTTTTT CAWSPPSGKLFF
. . TRBJ1-2 TRBV5-1 TGCGCCAGCAGCTTGCTTCGGTCTCTGAGCGGCTACACCTTC CASSLLRSLSGYTF
. . TRBJ2-2 TRBV7-2 TGTGCCAGCAGGGCCGGTGGACTTCCCACCGGGGAGCTGTTTTTT CASRAGGLPTGELFF
. . TRBJ1-4 TRBV3-1/TRBV3-2 TGTGCCAGCAGCCCACGTGTTTCGTATGAAAAACTGTTTTTT CASSPRVSYEKLFF
. . TRBJ1-5 TRBV6-5 TGTGCCAGCATGGCGGAGGAGATCACGCCCCAGCATTTT CASMAEEITPQHF
TRBD2 . TRBJ2-2 TRBV5-1 TGCGCCAGCCGCATAGCGGGGATTTCAACCGGGGAGCTGTTTTTT CASRIAGISTGELFF
. . TRBJ1-5 TRBV3-1/TRBV3-2 TGTGCCAGCAGCCAAGTAGGGGGGGGGCAGCCCCAGCATTTT CASSQVGGGQPQHF
. . TRBJ1-5 TRBV19 TGTGCCAGTAGTATGGGCAATCAGCCCCAGCATTTT CASSMGNQPQHF
. . TRBJ1-1 TRBV6-5 TGTGCCAGGCACCGGGACCGCTACAAGAACACTGAAGCTTTCTTT CARHRDRYKNTEAFF